The rows below give T cell receptor beta chains drawn from one sample of a study of blood T cell repertoires in COVID-19. This table comes from immunoSEQ multiplex PCR, and its TCRdb copy is limited to in-frame clones, with some not included. The sample shows tens of thousands of clones, just under 85% of them seen only once. The sample consisted of peripheral blood. The source of these receptors is a human donor with acute or convalescent COVID-19. The donor label of this sample is uncertain. Both conserved end residues are part of each CDR3. D genes are given only for firm matches. The size field is filled for only some rows; it gives once, few, many or a size class.

j_gene: TRBJ2-7
d_gene: .
abundance: .
v_gene: TRBV7-2
CDR3nt: TGTGCCAGCAGCTTAGGTACAGGGTTCACCTCCTACGAGCAGTACTTC
CDR3aa: CASSLGTGFTSYEQYF

j_gene: TRBJ2-1
d_gene: .
abundance: .
v_gene: TRBV5-4
CDR3nt: TGTGCCAGCAGCTTGGTGGGGGCTTTCTACAATGAGCAGTTCTTC
CDR3aa: CASSLVGAFYNEQFF

j_gene: TRBJ2-7
d_gene: .
abundance: .
v_gene: TRBV21-1
CDR3nt: TGTGCCAGCAGCAAAGATCCGACAGGCGGGCTCAGCCAGCAGTACTTC
CDR3aa: CASSKDPTGGLSQQYF

j_gene: TRBJ2-5
d_gene: .
abundance: .
v_gene: TRBV19
CDR3nt: TGTGCCAGTAGTAAGAGATATCAAGAGACCCAGTACTTC
CDR3aa: CASSKRYQETQYF

j_gene: TRBJ1-1
d_gene: .
abundance: .
v_gene: TRBV5-1
CDR3nt: TGCGCCAGCAGCTTGGAGATGACAGGTAATACTGAAGCTTTCTTT
CDR3aa: CASSLEMTGNTEAFF

j_gene: TRBJ1-1
d_gene: .
abundance: .
v_gene: TRBV28
CDR3nt: TGTGCCAGCAGAGTCCCCGGGGACACTGAAGCTTTCTTT
CDR3aa: CASRVPGDTEAFF

j_gene: TRBJ2-2
d_gene: .
abundance: .
v_gene: TRBV3-1/TRBV3-2
CDR3nt: TGTGCCAGCAGCCAAGATCTAGGACTAAACACCGGGGAGCTGTTTTTT
CDR3aa: CASSQDLGLNTGELFF

j_gene: TRBJ2-3
d_gene: TRBD2
abundance: .
v_gene: TRBV19
CDR3nt: TGTGCCAGTAGTATAAACGGCTTAGCGGGGGGCCGCACAGATACGCAGTATTTT
CDR3aa: CASSINGLAGGRTDTQYF

j_gene: TRBJ2-2
d_gene: TRBD1
abundance: .
v_gene: TRBV10-3
CDR3nt: TGTGCCACTGGCGGACAGGGGGCGGTCGGGGAGCTGTTTTTT
CDR3aa: CATGGQGAVGELFF

j_gene: TRBJ1-6
d_gene: .
abundance: .
v_gene: TRBV3-1/TRBV3-2
CDR3nt: TGTGCCTCAGCTGGTTCGGGGGGGCGCGATAATTCACCCCTCCACTTT
CDR3aa: CASAGSGGRDNSPLHF

j_gene: TRBJ2-7
d_gene: .
abundance: .
v_gene: TRBV4-2
CDR3nt: TGTGCCAGCAGCCAAGATCTTCCAGGGCTGGGCTCCTACGAGCAGTACTTC
CDR3aa: CASSQDLPGLGSYEQYF

j_gene: TRBJ1-2
d_gene: .
abundance: .
v_gene: TRBV12-3/TRBV12-4
CDR3nt: TGTGCCAGCAACCGCCAGGGGAACTATGGCTACACCTTC
CDR3aa: CASNRQGNYGYTF

j_gene: TRBJ2-5
d_gene: TRBD2
abundance: .
v_gene: TRBV6-2/TRBV6-3
CDR3nt: TGTGCCAGCAGTTACCCCACGGAGCGGGGTCAAGAGACCCAGTACTTC
CDR3aa: CASSYPTERGQETQYF

j_gene: TRBJ2-7
d_gene: TRBD2
abundance: few
v_gene: TRBV4-2
CDR3nt: TGTGCCAGCAGCCAGGGACTAATCGACGAGCAGTACTTC
CDR3aa: CASSQGLIDEQYF

j_gene: TRBJ2-7
d_gene: .
abundance: .
v_gene: TRBV5-1
CDR3nt: TGCGCCAGCAGCTTGGAAGGGGCGAACTACGAGCAGTACTTC
CDR3aa: CASSLEGANYEQYF

j_gene: TRBJ2-5
d_gene: TRBD2
abundance: once
v_gene: TRBV27
CDR3nt: TGTGCCAGCAGAATAGGACTAGCGCGCCAAGAGACCCAGTACTTC
CDR3aa: CASRIGLARQETQYF

j_gene: TRBJ1-6
d_gene: .
abundance: .
v_gene: TRBV30
CDR3nt: TGTGCCTGGAGTCCCACAGGGAGGGGGAATAATTCACCCCTCCACTTT
CDR3aa: CAWSPTGRGNNSPLHF

j_gene: TRBJ1-5
d_gene: TRBD1
abundance: .
v_gene: TRBV30
CDR3nt: TGTGCCTGGAGTGTTGGGACAGAGAATCAGCCCCAGCATTTT
CDR3aa: CAWSVGTENQPQHF

j_gene: TRBJ2-7
d_gene: .
abundance: .
v_gene: TRBV30
CDR3nt: TGTGCCTGGAGCTCCCGAGCTCTAGCACAGCAGTACTTC
CDR3aa: CAWSSRALAQQYF

j_gene: TRBJ1-6
d_gene: .
abundance: .
v_gene: TRBV20-1
CDR3nt: TGCAGTGCTAGGTCCCAAATTAGACTCCACTTT
CDR3aa: CSARSQIRLHF

j_gene: TRBJ1-1
d_gene: .
abundance: .
v_gene: TRBV18
CDR3nt: TGTGCCAGCTCACTAGCCGGGACATCGAACACTGAAGCTTTCTTT
CDR3aa: CASSLAGTSNTEAFF

j_gene: TRBJ2-3
d_gene: TRBD2
abundance: .
v_gene: TRBV4-3
CDR3nt: TGCGCCAGCAGCCAAGGGTCCGGAGCGGGGAGCACAGATACGCAGTATTTT
CDR3aa: CASSQGSGAGSTDTQYF

j_gene: TRBJ2-7
d_gene: TRBD1
abundance: .
v_gene: TRBV2
CDR3nt: TGTGCCAGCAGGGACAGGGGGGGGTCCTACGAGCAGTACTTC
CDR3aa: CASRDRGGSYEQYF

j_gene: TRBJ2-7
d_gene: TRBD1
abundance: .
v_gene: TRBV9
CDR3nt: TGTGCCAGCAGCGGACAGGGCTACGAGCAGTACTTC
CDR3aa: CASSGQGYEQYF

j_gene: TRBJ2-2
d_gene: TRBD1
abundance: .
v_gene: TRBV10-3
CDR3nt: TGTGCCATCAGTAGCCAGGGGGCCCCGAACACCGGGGAGCTGTTTTTT
CDR3aa: CAISSQGAPNTGELFF